Below are 14 T cell receptor beta chains sequenced from a single sample in a study of Ad26.COV2.S vaccination and SARS-CoV-2 variants (dated by TCRdb to about 2021). Sample treatment or condition, as interpreted from the label and publication: some 20 received Ad26.COV2.S at low or high dose, single or two shots; several received placebo; per-sample allocation not given. For vaccine and placebo recipients, the sequenced repertoires came from samples collected on day 63 after the first injection. To prepare the library, the immunoSEQ multiplex PCR assay was applied. TCRdb limited this immuneACCESS table to in-frame rearrangements with V and J called. A share of clones is missing; checked studies link under half to unresolved V genes, and the rest is unexplained. This sample has more than 350,000 clones in its table, and 80% to 95% of those were observed once. The ten largest clones represent 12% of the sample.

The sequences come from peripheral blood, collected in a trial of Ad26.COV2.S vaccine versus placebo. The receptors were gathered from a person aged 18 to 59 who received the Ad26.COV2.S COVID-19 vaccine or a placebo.

This chain joins TRBV5-4 and TRBJ2-7; 12 bases align to TRBD2. The CDR3 covers 17 residues. Germline trimming cut 0 bases from V and 1 base from J; bases unmatched to any gene: 5. Germline V CDR1 and CDR2: SGHNT, YYREEE (reference sequence). The CDR3 region is CASSLGLAGAGSYEQYF. In nucleotides, the CDR3 is TGTGCCAGCAGCTTGGGACTAGCGGGAGCGGGGTCCTACGAGCAGTACTTC.

The rearrangement uses TRBV6-5 and TRBJ2-4; no clear D. Germline-derived CDR1 and CDR2 are MNHEY and SVGAGI. The V gene lost 4 bases and the J gene lost 0 bases, with 7 bases spanning the gap. This CDR3 region has 14 residues. CDR3 residues: CASSLTVAKNIQYF. The DNA for the CDR3 is TGTGCCAGCAGTTTAACGGTAGCCAAAAACATTCAGTACTTC.

This clone occurred once. The chain joins TRBV18 to TRBJ2-5; no clear D gene. Germline V gene sequence: CDR1 KGHSH, CDR2 LQKENI. CDR3 length equals 13 residues. V lost 4 bases and J lost 1, with 7 bases in between. The CDR3 nucleotides are TGTGCCAGCTCACGTGACATCCAAGAGACCCAGTACTTC. Protein product: CASSRDIQETQYF.

The rearrangement joins TRBV28 to TRBJ1-1, with 9 bases aligning to TRBD1. This CDR3 spans 15 amino acids. Germline CDR1 MDHEN, CDR2 SYDVKM. With V trimmed by 6 bases and J by 1 base, 6 bases remained unmatched. The CDR3 protein is CASRTRDRENTEAFF. The CDR3 DNA follows: TGTGCCAGCAGAACCCGGGACAGGGAGAACACTGAAGCTTTCTTT. Complete variable domain (other parts from reference TRBV28 and TRBJ1-1): DVKVTQSSRYLVKRTGEKVFLECVQDMDHENMFWYRQDPGLGLRLIYFSYDVKMKEKGDIPEGYSVSREKKERFSLILESASTNQTSMYLCASRTRDRENTEAFFGQGTRLTVV.

This chain uses TRBV9 with TRBJ1-3; D is possibly TRBD1 (6 bases). With 4 bases removed from V and 4 bases from J, the gap between germline ends came to 15 bases. This CDR3 has 15 amino acids. Germline V CDR1 and CDR2: SGDLS, YYNGEE. In nucleotides, the CDR3 is TGTGCCAGCAGCTTGGGGGGCGCACTGGGAAACACCATATATTTT. This gives the protein CASSLGGALGNTIYF.

This clone was counted a few times. J is TRBJ1-2 and V is TRBV14; 9 bases fit TRBD1. Trimming took 4 bases from V and 6 from J; bases not matched to a gene: 3. The CDR3 sequence is 13 residues long. CDR1 is SGHDN, CDR2 FVKESK, per germline. The CDR3 DNA follows: TGTGCCAGCAGCCCTGGGACAGGGAATGGCTACACCTTC. Translating gives CASSPGTGNGYTF.

V gene TRBV19 combines with J gene TRBJ1-5; D might be TRBD1 (5 bases). The V and J ends lost 7 bases and 9 bases respectively, with 13 bases between them. The CDR3 covers 12 residues. The germline V gene has CDR1 LNHDA and CDR2 SQIVND (reference sequence). The CDR3 here is CASKRGNGPQHF. CDR3 bases: TGTGCCAGTAAAAGGGGTAATGGGCCCCAGCATTTT.

The V call is TRBV6-2 or TRBV6-3, the J call TRBJ2-7; D might be TRBD2 (7 bases). V lost 4 bases to trimming and J lost 5 bases, with 12 bases between them. CDR3 length equals 13 residues. CDR1 and CDR2 from the germline V gene are MNHEY and SVGEGT. CDR3 loop: CASSFRGGNEQYF. The CDR3 DNA reads TGTGCCAGCAGTTTCAGGGGAGGGAACGAGCAGTACTTC.

V is TRBV11-2 and J is TRBJ1-2; no clear D gene. CDR1 and CDR2 (germline): SGHAT, FQNNGV. Between the trimmed V and J ends, which lost 3 bases and 4 bases, there was a span of 6 bases. The CDR3 spans 12 residues. CDR3 amino acids: CASSFLTYGYTF. In DNA form, the CDR3 reads TGTGCCAGCAGCTTCCTAACCTATGGCTACACCTTC.

This chain uses TRBV6-2 or TRBV6-3 with TRBJ1-2, with D possibly TRBD1 on 5 matching bases. Germline CDR1 and CDR2: MNHEY and SVGEGT. Trimming cost V 5 bases and J 2 bases, with 15 bases left between them. This CDR3 spans 15 amino acids. The CDR3 reads CASSPRGTANYGYTF. The CDR3 DNA reads as TGTGCCAGCAGTCCGAGAGGGACCGCAAACTATGGCTACACCTTC.

The chain joins TRBV2 to TRBJ1-4, with D possibly matching TRBD1 (5 bases). CDR3 length: 12 amino acids. Germline CDR1 reads SNHLY; CDR2 reads FYNNEI. Trimming removed 1 base from V and 14 bases from J, with 11 bases in between. The CDR3 is CASSEGGDNLFF. The CDR3 DNA reads TGTGCCAGCAGTGAAGGGGGGGATAATCTGTTTTTT.

CDR3 nucleotide sequence: TGTGCCAGCACCCCTAGCGGGAGGGCCGACGAGCAGTACTTC. Translating it yields CASTPSGRADEQYF. The chain links TRBV6-5 to TRBJ2-7; 12 bases are shared with TRBD2. The CDR3 sequence is 14 residues long. V gave up 7 bases and J gave up 5 bases; unmatched junction bases: 6. Germline V gene sequence: CDR1 MNHEY, CDR2 SVGAGI.

J is TRBJ1-6 and V is TRBV30, with D perhaps TRBD1 (6 bases). Germline loops: CDR1 GTSNPN, CDR2 SVGIG (reference sequence). With 2 bases removed from V and 10 bases from J, the gap between germline ends came to 15 bases. The CDR3 totals 14 residues. CDR3 coding DNA: TGTGCCTGGAGTTCGGACCGAAGGGGGTCACCCCTCCACTTT. It yields the protein CAWSSDRRGSPLHF.

This clone was seen a single time. The chain couples TRBV6-5 to TRBJ1-5; D is unresolved. This CDR3 has 14 residues. The V end lost 0 bases, the J end lost 5 bases, and 8 bases lay between the germline ends. Germline lookup yields CDR1 MNHEY and CDR2 SVGAGI. DNA for the CDR3: TGTGCCAGCAGTTACTCTTACAGCGATCAGCCCCAGCATTTT. Its translation: CASSYSYSDQPQHF.